Below, one T cell receptor (beta chain) is given with its context. The antigen remains undetermined. This specimen comes from a study of read filtering for tumor transcriptome and immune sequencing. Study at large: Revised staging placed 8 patients in R-ISS I, over 15 in II, 6 or 7 in III. Transcriptome libraries were built from DNase-treated RNA.

From about 400 ng of RNA, a library with molecular barcoded alpha/delta and beta/gamma adaptors was made. TCRdb ran MiXCR on the reads and lists one entry per CDR3 protein. The sample yields approximately 61,000 distinct CDR3 sequences, about a fifth seen once. Findings of the study overall: The CD138-negative fraction was mixed bone marrow immune cells, not pure T cells. Without single-read clonotypes, shared clonotype proportions correlated more between IR-seq and RNA-seq.

CDR3 length: 13 amino acids. Deletions cut 2 bases from V and 5 bases from J, with 9 bases between. Per the germline V gene, CDR1 is MNHEY and CDR2 is SMNVEV (reference sequence). The receptor's source is a donor at least 40 years old with multiple myeloma. The V gene is TRBV27, the J gene TRBJ2-5; either TRBD1 or TRBD2 may supply D (5 bases each). The sample comprised a population of CD138-negative cells sorted from bone marrow. CDR3 sequence reads: CASSLGGWETQYF. DNA for the CDR3: TGTGCCAGCAGTTTAGGGGGATGGGAGACCCAGTACTTC.